This entry concerns a single T cell receptor beta chain. Its antigen remains unidentified. This record comes from a study of vaccination and CD4 T cells after COVID-19. As to treatment: roughly 10-day PBMC culture with coronavirus spike peptide pools or control peptides (ViraFEST assay). The ends were cut back, 7 bases at V and 3 bases at J, with 12 bases in the middle. The CDR3 runs to 13 residues. Germline CDR1 and CDR2: MGHDK and SYGVNS. Once obtained from cultured CD4+ T cells, the DNA was sequenced using the Oncomine TCR Beta short-read assay. Each CDR3 protein gets one entry after TCRdb re-called the PCR reads with MiXCR. The sample has approximately 12,000 distinct CDR3 sequences; around 40% are singletons.

This clonotype was sampled from a human donor who had recovered from COVID-19. Sequencing used CD4+ T cells from blood, cultured in vitro, obtained before SARS-CoV-2 vaccination. J is TRBJ1-1 and V is TRBV25-1; TRBD1 is a possible D gene (5 bases). The CDR3 protein is CASKRGGDTEAFF. For the CDR3, the DNA is TGTGCCAGCAAGAGGGGTGGTGACACTGAAGCTTTCTTT. The full variable domain, completed using reference TRBV25-1 and TRBJ1-1, is EADIYQTPRYLVIGTGKKITLECSQTMGHDKMYWYQQDPGMELHLIHYSYGVNSTEKGDLSSESTVSRIRTEHFPLTLESARPSHTSQYLCASKRGGDTEAFFGQGTRLTVV.